This T cell receptor beta chain is from a study of OX40 agonist ivuxolimab in advanced cancers. J was trimmed by 2 bases and V by 4 bases; bases with no gene match: 8. Germline lookup yields CDR1 GTSNPN and CDR2 SVGIG (reference sequence). This CDR3 has 15 amino acids. Study-level findings and limits: Clonal expansion in partial responders at 0.1-3.0 mg/kg ranked among the lowest.

A remark on this clone: What it binds is not known.

Measured with immunoSEQ multiplex PCR; TCRdb has only the in-frame clones, and not every one. The repertoire includes tens of thousands of clones, about 90% of them detected once, and 55% to 60% sits in the top ten. This specimen consisted of CD4+ or CD8+ T cells sorted from blood, obtained in a trial of the OX40 agonist ivuxolimab. The sequence was obtained from an adult with an advanced solid tumor such as melanoma, head and neck, liver or kidney cancer. The V and J genes are TRBV30 and TRBJ2-7; 10 nucleotides line up with TRBD1. The chain's CDR3 is CAWTPPGQGTYEQYF. For the CDR3, the DNA is TGTGCCTGGACCCCCCCGGGACAGGGGACCTACGAGCAGTACTTC.